This T cell receptor beta chain is drawn from a study of response to subunit inactivated influenza vaccine. Findings and caveats of the study: New T cells are recruited in small numbers by each seasonal influenza vaccination, according to the authors' suggestion.

Regarding this clonotype: Its antigen is not identified.

TCRdb recomputed calls from the RT-PCR reads with MiXCR, one row per CDR3 protein. The repertoire holds 500,000 to 750,000 distinct CDR3 sequences, with 14% as singletons. The receptor was isolated from a man in his forties or fifties who received an inactivated influenza vaccine. The sample in question was PBMCs from blood, obtained approximately 13 days after vaccination.

The CDR3 region is CASSPGGLAAPNTGELFF. CDR3 coding DNA: TGTGCCAGCTCACCAGGGGGCTTAGCGGCCCCGAACACCGGGGAGCTGTTTTTT. V is TRBV18 and J is TRBJ2-2; the D gene could be TRBD1 or TRBD2 (6 bases each). This CDR3 is built from 18 residues. The germline gives CDR1 KGHSH, CDR2 LQKENI. V was pared by 2 bases and J by 0 bases, with 16 bases between.